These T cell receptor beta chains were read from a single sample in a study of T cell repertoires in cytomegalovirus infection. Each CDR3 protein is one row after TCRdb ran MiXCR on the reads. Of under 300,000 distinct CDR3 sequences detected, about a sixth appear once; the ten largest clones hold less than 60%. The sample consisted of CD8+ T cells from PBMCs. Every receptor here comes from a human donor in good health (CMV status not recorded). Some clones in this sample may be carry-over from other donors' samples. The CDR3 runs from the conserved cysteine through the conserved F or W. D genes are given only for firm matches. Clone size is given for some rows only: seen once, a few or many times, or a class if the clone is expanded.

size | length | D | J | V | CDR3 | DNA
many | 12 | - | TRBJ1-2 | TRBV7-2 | CASSSRTVGYTF | TGTGCCAGCAGCTCGAGGACGGTTGGCTACACCTTC
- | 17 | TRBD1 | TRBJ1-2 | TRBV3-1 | CASSQDLPGQLANGYTF | TGTGCCAGCAGCCAAGATCTTCCGGGACAGTTGGCGAATGGCTACACCTTC
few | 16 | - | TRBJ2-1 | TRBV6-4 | CASSPHPEGRYNEQFF | TGTGCCAGCAGTCCCCACCCAGAGGGGCGGTACAATGAGCAGTTCTTC
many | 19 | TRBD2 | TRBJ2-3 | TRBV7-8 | CASSLLAGVTTTSTDTQYF | TGTGCCAGCAGCTTACTAGCGGGGGTTACCACCACTAGCACAGATACGCAGTATTTT
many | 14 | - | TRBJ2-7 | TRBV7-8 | CASSSPPSGYEQYF | TGTGCCAGCAGTTCCCCACCCTCGGGCTACGAGCAGTACTTC
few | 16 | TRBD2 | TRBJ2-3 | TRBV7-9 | CASSSTSGVQSDTQYF | TGTGCCAGCAGCTCGACTAGCGGGGTCCAATCAGATACGCAGTATTTT
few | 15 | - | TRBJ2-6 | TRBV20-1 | CSAREGYSGANVLTF | TGCAGTGCTCGAGAGGGTTACTCTGGGGCCAACGTCCTGACTTTC
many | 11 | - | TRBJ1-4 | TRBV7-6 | CASSDEEKLFF | TGTGCCAGCAGTGATGAAGAAAAACTGTTTTTT
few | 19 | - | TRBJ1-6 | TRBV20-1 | CSASPTVITPSSYNSPLHF | TGCAGTGCTAGTCCTACGGTCATTACGCCCAGCTCCTATAATTCACCCCTCCACTTT
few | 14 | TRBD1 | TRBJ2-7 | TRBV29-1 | CSVTGEVRPYEQYF | TGCAGCGTGACAGGGGAAGTAAGACCTTACGAGCAGTACTTC
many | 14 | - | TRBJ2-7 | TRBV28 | CASSSAGGLYEQYF | TGTGCCAGCAGTTCCGCCGGGGGCCTCTACGAGCAGTACTTC
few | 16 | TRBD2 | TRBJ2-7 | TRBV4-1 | CASSPGLASSPYEQYF | TGCGCCAGCAGCCCCGGACTAGCATCGAGCCCCTACGAGCAGTACTTC
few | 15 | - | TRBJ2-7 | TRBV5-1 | CASSLVGGDLNEQYF | TGCGCCAGCAGCTTGGTGGGGGGCGACCTAAACGAGCAGTACTTC
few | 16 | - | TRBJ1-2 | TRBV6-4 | CASSGDRTVSIYGYTF | TGTGCCAGCAGTGGCGACCGAACGGTTTCTATTTATGGCTACACCTTC
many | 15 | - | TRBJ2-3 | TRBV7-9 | CASSSPGFGTDTQYF | TGTGCCAGCAGCTCCCCTGGATTTGGCACAGATACGCAGTATTTT
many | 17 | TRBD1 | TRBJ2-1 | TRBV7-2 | CASSDPLGQPVYNEQFF | TGTGCCAGCAGCGACCCTTTGGGACAGCCCGTCTACAATGAGCAGTTCTTC
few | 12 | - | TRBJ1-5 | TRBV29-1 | CSVDRVDQPQHF | TGCAGCGTTGACAGGGTTGATCAGCCCCAGCATTTT
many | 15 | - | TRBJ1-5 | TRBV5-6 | CASSLAGDSNQPQHF | TGTGCCAGCAGCTTGGCAGGGGATAGCAATCAGCCCCAGCATTTT
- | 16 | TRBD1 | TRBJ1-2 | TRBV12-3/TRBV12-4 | CASSFGGTGDYYGYTF | TGTGCCAGCAGTTTTGGCGGGACAGGGGATTACTATGGCTACACCTTC
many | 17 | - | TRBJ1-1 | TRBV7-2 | CASSTALLTNLNTEAFF | TGTGCCAGCAGTACAGCCTTACTAACAAATCTGAACACTGAAGCTTTCTTT
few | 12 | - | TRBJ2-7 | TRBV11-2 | CASSQGFYEQYF | TGTGCCAGCAGCCAGGGGTTCTACGAGCAGTACTTC
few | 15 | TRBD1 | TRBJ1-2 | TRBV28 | CASSPGIGGSYGYTF | TGTGCCAGCAGCCCGGGAATAGGGGGCTCCTATGGCTACACCTTC
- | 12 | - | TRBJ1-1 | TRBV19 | CASSKGNTEAFF | TGTGCCAGTAGTAAGGGTAACACTGAAGCTTTCTTT
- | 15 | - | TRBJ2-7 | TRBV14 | CASSQIGRGSYEQYF | TGTGCCAGCAGCCAAATAGGCCGGGGTTCCTACGAGCAGTACTTC
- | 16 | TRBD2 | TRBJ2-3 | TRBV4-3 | CASSQTPSGGQDTQYF | TGCGCCAGCAGCCAGACCCCTAGCGGGGGGCAAGATACGCAGTATTTT
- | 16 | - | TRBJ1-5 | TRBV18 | CASSFSGRDGNQPQHF | TGTGCCAGCTCCTTCTCCGGGCGGGATGGCAATCAGCCCCAGCATTTT
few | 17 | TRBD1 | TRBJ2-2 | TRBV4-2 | CASSQPGQGFGTGELFF | TGTGCCAGCAGCCAACCGGGACAGGGGTTTGGCACCGGGGAGCTGTTTTTT